The clone carrying this TCR beta chain was seen once. Its antigen is not identified. V was clipped by 2 bases and J by 3 bases, with 6 bases between them. Germline V gives CDR1 SGDLS, CDR2 YYNGEE. This CDR3 spans 13 amino acids. The data were taken from a study of cytomegalovirus exposure and HLA in healthy donors. Study conclusions and caveats: Data from an earlier analysis indicated that most TCR beta V segments were productive either about 90% or about 30% of the time.

In the PCR, 60 Vbeta and 13 Jbeta primers were used. This table comes from immunoSEQ multiplex PCR, and its TCRdb copy is limited to in-frame clones, with some not included. The sample yields 110,000 or so clones, over 65% seen once. The specimen was PBMCs. The V call is TRBV9, the J call TRBJ1-5; maybe TRBD1 (5 bases). The TCR comes from a woman aged 25 to 39 in good health and CMV-seropositive. DNA of the CDR3: TGTGCCAGCAGCGTGACAGACAATCAGCCCCAGCATTTT. Translating gives CASSVTDNQPQHF.